This T cell receptor beta chain was captured in a study of cytomegalovirus exposure and HLA in healthy donors (dated by TCRdb to 2016 to 2017). At the level of the whole study: According to an earlier analysis of around 600 of the donors, about 170 million T cells yielded 90 million to 130 million unique TCR beta sequences and approximately 300 Gb of sequence data. An early release covering approximately 600 HLA-typed donors comprised 250 to 350 gigabases of sequencing data and about 90 million unique TCR sequences. Among the roughly 390 genotyped donors, approximately 77% belonged to the genetic ancestry cluster associated with self-reported Caucasian donors. The study aimed to test whether cataloging public T cell receptors could reveal signatures of past pathogen exposure. The T cell repertoires of 666 subjects were profiled by immunosequencing and related to cytomegalovirus serostatus. In addition to the first cohort of roughly 670 subjects, a separate validation cohort of 120 different subjects was used. To predict cytomegalovirus infection status, the study brought together high-throughput TCR immunosequencing, statistical association of individual TCRs with disease status, and machine learning. A later analysis re-analyzed previously published TCR beta repertoires from 550 to 700 donors and added high-resolution HLA genotyping to study TCR occurrence patterns. Rather than drawing on any new phenotypic data, the later analysis identified candidate immune exposures from TCR beta sequences and the way those sequences occurred across donors. In an earlier analysis of roughly 600 of the donors, high-throughput TCR beta sequencing was used to judge whether each TCR beta V gene segment behaved as functional or pseudogenic. Donor age, sex, ethnicity and CMV serostatus were compiled together with the repertoire data. In a later genetic analysis, genome-wide SNP genotypes for 398 of the 666 donors were used, and that subset was treated as a discovery cohort. All discovery cohort repertoires had been generated on a single sequencing platform. Both class I and class II loci were covered by HLA typing, at four-digit resolution. Typing coverage differed by locus: A, B, C, DRB1 and DQB1 were typed in about 620-630 donors, DQA1 in 500 to 550, DPA1 in 600 to 610, and DPB1 in just under 490. Roughly 5 DR-DQ haplotypes were handled as single units for association and clustering because linkage in the cohort was strong. On average, 235,054 unique TCR beta nucleotide sequences were sequenced per donor among several hundred genotyped donors of the cohort, with roughly 19% of those sequences being non-productive.

Concerning this clone itself: No antigen is known for it. No qualities accompany the bases; no much larger clone lies one base away.

Library preparation used the immunoSEQ multiplex PCR assay. For the multiplex PCR, a mixture combining 60 forward primers for TCR Vbeta segments and 13 reverse primers for TCR Jbeta segments was used. Amplification of the CDR3 region of rearranged TCR beta genes was performed with a multiplex PCR assay on genomic DNA. The amplified TCR beta libraries were sequenced on the Illumina HiSeq System as 87-base-pair reads. Turning to the authors' computational methods: In a later analysis, approximately 74 million unique TCR beta chains were counted across the 500 to 850 repertoires, and approximately 9.9 million of these chains were shared by at least two donors. Raw reads were error-corrected and collapsed into unique sequences by a nearest-neighbor algorithm in which closely related sequences were merged to remove PCR and sequencing errors. To assign V, D and J gene segments, CDR3 sequences were aligned to IMGT reference sequences. Each retained sequence needed at least a six-nucleotide match to both a V gene segment and a J gene segment. Rearrangements were classified as productive when the CDR3 lacked stop codons and remained in frame with V and J, and all other rearrangements were classified as non-productive. CDR3 was defined according to IMGT convention as the region running from the second conserved V-encoded cysteine to the conserved J-encoded phenylalanine. In an earlier analysis of around 600 of the donors, sequences lacking an unambiguous match to a single V gene segment were excluded. In an earlier analysis of 587 of the donors, a V segment was called functional when productive rearrangements were above 56.7%, and segregating when the standard deviation between donors exceeded 5%. A statistical classification framework was developed to diagnose cytomegalovirus status using the catalog of TCR beta chain sequences. A later analysis assigned V and J genes by comparing TCR nucleotide sequences with IMGT/GENE-DB human TR gene sequences. A later analysis assigned CDR3 sequences and most-parsimonious VDJ recombination scenarios with the TCRdist pipeline. A later analysis defined each TCR beta chain by its CDR3 amino acid sequence plus V-gene family, and excluded reads lacking a unique V-gene family. As a way to deal with suspected cross-contamination and a sequencing artifact, a later analysis dropped 450 to 600 nucleotide sequences that were highly shared and had low generation probability. For each public chain, a later analysis derived a clonal expansion index from normalized ranks of inferred template counts within each repertoire. A later analysis computed generation probabilities with a VDJ recombination model fitted to out-of-frame rearrangements, and checked the results against IGoR. A later analysis scored TCR-TCR, TCR-HLA and TCR-CMV co-occurrence with hypergeometric tests, applying a repertoire-size bias correction to TCR pairs. False discovery rates were estimated in a later analysis by permuting HLA or CMV assignments 20 times. A later analysis grouped co-occurring TCRs with DBSCAN, adding TCRdist sequence similarity when clustering within HLA-allele-positive subsets. Co-occurrence clustering excluded repertoires with fewer than 30,000 or more than 120,000 public chains, plus five with anomalous nucleotide sharing. TCRdb took this table from immuneACCESS and kept in-frame rearrangements with V and J called. Such tables lack part of the clones; where checked against another copy, unresolved V genes explain under half of the gap, and the rest is unexplained. V and J calls and clone size are given by that table; D and trimming were obtained from the DNA. For this sample there are approximately 150,000 clones; over 75% appear just once. The biggest ten clones account for around 2.6% of the sample.

The research as a whole found: Linkage disequilibrium might explain the correlated functional status among segregating V segments, but an unknown experimental factor could not be ruled out. Only TCR beta chains were sequenced in this cohort, and the absence of alpha or paired-chain data limited detectable features. In a later analysis, HLA-associated TCR beta chains showed more clonal expansion and lower generation probabilities than non-associated chains that were equally common. The presence/absence analyses assumed that sequencing depth was roughly uniform across donors, and that assumption may not be true. A further reported finding was that TCR beta sequences accurately predicted the HLA-A and HLA-B alleles for most subjects in the first cohort. A total of 164 TCR beta chains were listed by the study as associated with cytomegalovirus. In vitro tests confirmed that a few of the cytomegalovirus-associated TCR beta chains recognize cytomegalovirus antigens. Most CMV-associated TCR beta chains appeared to be HLA-restricted in a later analysis, and the HLA associations seemed to be driven largely by CMV exposure. Compared with the approximately 700-donor mean, donors in an Asian-associated ancestry cluster had fewer N-insertions in productive TCRs, according to a later genetic analysis. Because HLA typing was unavailable for some donors at each locus, only the typed subset was used in association tests. A group of highly shared sequence variants was considered likely to be a technical artifact of the sequencing pipeline. It was suggested by the authors that the approach could potentially be generalized to other disease states and immunological phenotypes. Some IMGT-functional V segments, including TRBV6-2 and TRBV6-3, could not be told apart with the 87-base-pair reads, so those segments were excluded. The classifier was reported to diagnose cytomegalovirus status with high specificity and sensitivity in both the original and validation cohorts. Strong co-occurrence of HLA alleles, especially DR and DQ, made assigning TCR associations to individual alleles difficult. In a later genetic analysis, a missense DCLRE1C variant was associated with V-gene and J-gene trimming of TCR beta chains, and the association was replicated in an independent cohort. Specific HLA alleles were associated with 16,951 TCR beta sequences at a false discovery rate of 0.05 in a later analysis. Because counts were too low, roughly 18 rarely observed V segments, including chromosome 9 orphons, were left out of the earlier analysis of about 500 of the donors. A later analysis found that TCR association rates varied across HLA loci, with DRB1 alleles showing the most associated TCRs and HLA-C alleles the fewest. Most TCR sequences were seen in very few donors, while some public TCRs were found in many individuals. In an earlier analysis of a few hundred of the donors, most TCR beta V segments were observed in productive rearrangements about 87% or about 30% of the time, broadly matching IMGT annotations. For the cohort, immune exposure information was limited to CMV serostatus. In a later analysis, several top co-occurrence clusters were reported to appear linked to parvovirus B19, influenza, CMV and Epstein-Barr virus.

CDR1 and CDR2 (MNHEY, SVGAGI) derive from the germline V gene. Measured from the cysteine to the phenylalanine, the CDR3 is 14 residues long. This entry keeps only the CDR3 DNA: 42 bases, framed from base 1. V is shortened by 6 bases, J by 5 bases, and the region joining them spans 13 bases. The cohort comprised 550 to 700 healthy bone marrow donors. At the time of sampling, all cohort members were nominally healthy, though unrecorded immune exposures were likely present. The donor tested CMV seronegative, placing the donor among the 350 to 400 seronegative members of the cohort. A peripheral blood sample was collected from each donor, and TCR beta sequencing was performed on peripheral blood mononuclear cells. The Qiagen DNeasy Blood Extraction Kit was used to extract genomic DNA from the blood cell samples.

The clonotype comes from a male donor in good health and CMV-seronegative. The specimen sequenced was PBMCs. The V gene is TRBV6-5 and the J gene is TRBJ1-4, and the D gene may be TRBD1, 6 bases matching. The base sequence is TGTGCCAGCAGCACCGGGACAAGCAATGAAAAACTGTTTTTT. It translates as CASSTGTSNEKLFF.